This paragraph covers one T cell receptor beta chain sequence. As yet, its antigen is unknown. This sample stems from a study of cytomegalovirus exposure and HLA in healthy donors. As for the study in general: Out of roughly 170 million T cells, an earlier analysis found some 120 million unique TCR beta sequences in total. Study outcomes and limitations: In most subjects, TCR beta sequences reportedly gave accurate predictions of HLA-A and HLA-B alleles. Presence/absence analyses assumed roughly uniform sequencing depth across donors. HLA allele associations emerged for 16,951 TCR beta sequences in a later analysis, at 0.05 false discovery rate.

The study ran its PCR with 60 Vbeta and 13 Jbeta primers. Generated by immunoSEQ multiplex PCR, the TCRdb table keeps only in-frame clones and is missing some. Of about 120,000 clones listed, less than 80% were seen once; the top ten hold approximately 3.8%. V lost 4 bases and J lost 7; bases outside the gene matches: 10. Germline CDR1 reads SGDLS; CDR2 reads YYNGEE. This CDR3 has 15 amino acids. This clonotype originated in a man aged 25-40 years in good health and CMV-seronegative. Specimen: PBMCs. This sequence joins TRBV9 and TRBJ2-1, with 8 bases aligning to TRBD1. The CDR3 loop is CASSIRQGPSNEQFF. The CDR3 DNA is TGTGCCAGCAGCATCCGACAGGGGCCTTCTAATGAGCAGTTCTTC.